This record covers a single TCR beta chain. Antigen specificity is unknown. This record belongs to a study of T cell responses to AZD1222 COVID-19 vaccine. In germline, CDR1 is SGDLS, CDR2 YYNGEE. Trimming shortened V by 4 bases and J by 3 bases, and 15 bases separated the two germline ends. The CDR3 contains 15 residues. Regarding the study as a whole: Increases in Spike-specific TCR breadth and depth were seen after two AZD1222 doses. Samples come after the peak T cell response, not at day 14. It should be noted that donors were predominantly white British and more often female, and clonal diversity was possibly underestimated. It was only a handful of AZD1222 recipients who were seropositive at baseline.

The table came from immunoSEQ multiplex PCR; TCRdb's copy has only in-frame clones and leaves some out. Of around 200,000 clones listed, approximately 91% are singletons. This receptor was identified in an adult in good health. This rearrangement joins TRBV9 to TRBJ2-3, with D possibly called TRBD1 or TRBD2 (6 bases each). The source was peripheral blood, collected on day 0 of AZD1222 vaccination. The DNA of the CDR3 is TGTGCCAGCAGCCCCCGGGGGCACCGAACAGATACGCAGTATTTT. It translates to CASSPRGHRTDTQYF.